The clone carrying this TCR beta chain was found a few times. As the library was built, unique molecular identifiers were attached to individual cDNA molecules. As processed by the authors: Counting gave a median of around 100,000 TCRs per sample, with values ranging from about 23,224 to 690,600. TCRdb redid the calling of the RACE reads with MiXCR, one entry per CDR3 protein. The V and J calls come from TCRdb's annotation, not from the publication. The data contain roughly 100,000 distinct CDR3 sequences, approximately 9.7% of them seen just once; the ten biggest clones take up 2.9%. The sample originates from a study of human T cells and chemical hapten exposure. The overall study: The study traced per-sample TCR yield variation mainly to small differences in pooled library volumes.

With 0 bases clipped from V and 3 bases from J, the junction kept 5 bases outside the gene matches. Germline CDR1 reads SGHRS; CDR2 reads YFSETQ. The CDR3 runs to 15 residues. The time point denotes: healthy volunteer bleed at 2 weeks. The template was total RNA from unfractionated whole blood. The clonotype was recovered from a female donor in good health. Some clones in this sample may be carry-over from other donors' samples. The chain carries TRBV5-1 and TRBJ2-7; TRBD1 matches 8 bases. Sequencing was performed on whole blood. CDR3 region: CASSLVVTGGYEQYF. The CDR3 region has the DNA TGCGCCAGCAGCTTGGTAGTAACAGGGGGCTACGAGCAGTACTTC.